The rows below give T cell receptor beta chains drawn from one sample of a study of cytomegalovirus exposure and HLA in healthy donors. Sequencing used immunoSEQ multiplex PCR; TCRdb keeps in-frame clones, though not all of them. This sample carries tens of thousands of clones, about 66% of them seen once, and the ten largest clones take approximately 21%. Sample: PBMCs. These receptors were obtained from a woman between 50 and 59 years old in good health and CMV-seropositive. Both conserved end residues are part of each CDR3. Fields, in order: V gene, clone size, D gene, J gene, CDR3 protein, CDR3 DNA. The D gene is left open where the match is weak. The size field is filled for only some rows; it gives once, few, many or a size class.

TRBV5-1	-	-	TRBJ1-2	CASSGSGEADGYGYTF	TGCGCCAGCTCCGGCTCGGGAGAGGCCGACGGCTATGGCTACACCTTC
TRBV6-5	-	-	TRBJ1-5	CASSATGYSNQPQHF	TGTGCCAGCAGTGCGACAGGATATAGCAATCAGCCCCAGCATTTT
TRBV5-1	-	-	TRBJ2-7	CASSLEGFAYEQYF	TGCGCCAGCAGCTTGGAGGGGTTCGCCTACGAGCAGTACTTC
TRBV19	-	TRBD2	TRBJ2-2	CASSMGRGGGAGTGELFF	TGTGCCAGTAGTATGGGACGGGGCGGGGGGGCCGGCACCGGGGAGCTGTTTTTT
TRBV6-6	-	-	TRBJ2-5	CASSQLTDEQETQYF	TGTGCCAGCAGTCAACTGACAGACGAACAAGAGACCCAGTACTTC
TRBV5-8	-	TRBD2	TRBJ2-3	CASSPTSGGGDTQYF	TGTGCCAGCAGCCCGACTAGCGGGGGTGGAGATACGCAGTATTTT
TRBV2	-	TRBD2	TRBJ2-3	CASTEGLTGVDTQYF	TGTGCCAGCACAGAGGGACTAACGGGCGTAGATACGCAGTATTTT
TRBV7-9	-	TRBD2	TRBJ2-5	CASTRTSGGAKETQYF	TGTGCCAGCACGCGGACTAGCGGGGGGGCGAAGGAGACCCAGTACTTC
TRBV12-5	once	-	TRBJ2-3	CASGGEKRDTQYF	TGTGCTAGTGGCGGTGAGAAGCGGGATACGCAGTATTTT
TRBV7-2	-	TRBD2	TRBJ2-5	CASSLASGATWGETQYF	TGTGCCAGCAGCTTAGCCAGCGGGGCCACATGGGGGGAGACCCAGTACTTC